The clone carrying this T cell receptor beta chain was detected only a few times. Time point reported: newly diagnosed GD, antithyroid drugs for less than 3 months. Making the TCR library involved RNA that had been extracted from PBMCs. Researchers made TCR beta libraries by using iRepertoire HTBI primers and running Arm-PCR on CDR3 regions. Each CDR3 protein is one row after TCRdb ran MiXCR on the multiplex PCR reads. The sample shows 300,000 to 400,000 distinct CDR3 sequences, roughly 17% of them seen only once. This entry belongs to a study of regulatory T cells in long-lasting Graves disease. This same sample was also taken into another study, of T cells in Graves' hyperthyroidism and ophthalmopathy. As reported in that work: The HTBI set primed first-round TCR CDR3 RT-PCR.

The sequence derives from a man in his forties with Graves disease. This specimen was peripheral blood mononuclear cells (PBMCs), taken at new diagnosis, from a patient treated with antithyroid drugs.

CDR3 in DNA: TGCAGCATAATGGGACAGGGTGGGGCGAACACTGAAGCTTTCTTT. This sequence encodes CSIMGQGGANTEAFF. This chain uses TRBV29-1 with TRBJ1-1; 9 nucleotides line up with TRBD1. CDR1 SQVTM and CDR2 ANQGSEA come from the germline V gene. With V trimmed by 8 bases and J by 1 base, 11 bases remained unmatched. There are 15 residues in the CDR3.